The rows below give T cell receptor beta chains drawn from one sample of a study of blood T cell repertoires in COVID-19. The data were produced by immunoSEQ multiplex PCR, yet TCRdb's version contains in-frame clones alone and is incomplete. The profile shows approximately 190,000 clones, more than 70% of them singletons. What was sequenced was peripheral blood. The receptors were gathered from a woman between 40 and 50 years old who had recovered from COVID-19. CDR3s include the opening cysteine and the closing phenylalanine or tryptophan. Each record gives: J gene, D gene, clone size, V gene, CDR3 protein, CDR3 DNA. A D gene is named only where the DNA matches it firmly. Rows give clone size only sometimes, using once, few, many, or a class for an expanded clone.

TRBJ2-7 | TRBD1 | NA | TRBV5-4 | CASSSGGQGAGEQYF | TGTGCCAGCAGCTCGGGTGGACAGGGGGCTGGAGAGCAGTACTTC
TRBJ2-1 | TRBD1 | once | TRBV2 | CASSGTGGGMVEQFF | TGTGCCAGCAGTGGGACAGGGGGCGGGATGGTCGAGCAGTTCTTC
TRBJ2-7 | TRBD1 | NA | TRBV5-6 | CASSLYDRGSYEQYF | TGTGCCAGCAGCCTCTATGACAGGGGGTCCTACGAGCAGTACTTC
TRBJ1-1 | NA | NA | TRBV27 | CASSPGQFGDTEAFF | TGTGCCAGCAGTCCCGGACAATTTGGCGACACTGAAGCTTTCTTT
TRBJ1-4 | TRBD1 | NA | TRBV4-1 | CASRTGTDTATNEKLFF | TGCGCCAGCCGTACCGGGACAGACACAGCAACTAATGAAAAACTGTTTTTT
TRBJ1-2 | NA | few | TRBV4-2 | CASSQGATILNYGYTF | TGTGCCAGCAGCCAGGGGGCCACGATTCTTAACTATGGCTACACCTTC
TRBJ2-7 | NA | NA | TRBV13 | CASSLNAGLNYEQYF | TGTGCCAGCAGCTTAAATGCGGGCTTGAACTACGAGCAGTACTTC
TRBJ2-1 | TRBD2 | NA | TRBV10-3 | CAIGSGGLAGASEQFF | TGTGCCATCGGGAGTGGGGGACTAGCGGGAGCTAGTGAGCAGTTCTTC
TRBJ1-2 | TRBD1 | NA | TRBV6-2/TRBV6-3 | CASSSSGTGGNGYTF | TGTGCCAGCAGTTCCTCCGGGACAGGGGGCAATGGCTACACCTTC
TRBJ2-7 | TRBD2 | few | TRBV27 | CASSKAGGSYEQYF | TGTGCCAGCAGTAAAGCGGGAGGTTCCTACGAGCAGTACTTC
TRBJ1-5 | TRBD1 | NA | TRBV18 | CASSPPGQATGNQPQHF | TGTGCCAGCTCACCACCGGGACAGGCCACGGGCAATCAGCCCCAGCATTTT
TRBJ1-2 | NA | NA | TRBV7-9 | CASSFGAANYGYTF | TGTGCCAGCAGCTTTGGGGCAGCGAACTATGGCTACACCTTC
TRBJ2-3 | TRBD2 | NA | TRBV7-9 | CASSLDSGSADTQYF | TGTGCCAGCAGCTTAGACAGCGGGAGCGCAGATACGCAGTATTTT
TRBJ2-2 | NA | NA | TRBV7-6 | CASSQRTALTGELFF | TGTGCCAGCAGCCAACGGACAGCACTCACCGGGGAGCTGTTTTTT
TRBJ1-1 | NA | NA | TRBV6-5 | CASMGAGNTEAFF | TGTGCCAGCATGGGGGCAGGGAACACTGAAGCTTTCTTT
TRBJ2-2 | NA | NA | TRBV7-6 | CASSHTGTGELFF | TGTGCCAGCAGCCACACAGGCACCGGGGAGCTGTTTTTT
TRBJ2-6 | NA | NA | TRBV14 | CASSSLNEGFTGANVLTF | TGTGCCAGCAGCTCACTCAATGAGGGATTTACTGGGGCCAACGTCCTGACTTTC
TRBJ2-1 | TRBD2 | NA | TRBV5-1 | CASSSGLAGANNEQFF | TGCGCCAGCAGCTCGGGACTAGCGGGGGCAAACAATGAGCAGTTCTTC
TRBJ1-3 | NA | NA | TRBV28 | CASSLMIQAGNTIYF | TGTGCCAGCAGTTTAATGATCCAGGCTGGAAACACCATATATTTT
TRBJ1-5 | NA | NA | TRBV28 | CASSFRGGVQPQHF | TGTGCCAGCAGTTTCAGGGGTGGTGTTCAGCCCCAGCATTTT
TRBJ2-2 | TRBD2 | NA | TRBV27 | CASSLLAGVGTGELFF | TGTGCCAGCAGTTTACTAGCGGGAGTCGGCACCGGGGAGCTGTTTTTT
TRBJ2-3 | NA | NA | TRBV19 | CASSPASDFTDTQYF | TGTGCCAGTAGTCCAGCTAGCGACTTCACAGATACGCAGTATTTT
TRBJ2-3 | NA | many | TRBV11-2 | CASSPSTDTQYF | TGTGCCAGCAGCCCTAGCACAGATACGCAGTATTTT
TRBJ1-1 | TRBD1 | NA | TRBV3-1/TRBV3-2 | CASSQDWTGSNTEAFF | TGTGCCAGCAGCCAAGATTGGACAGGGTCGAACACTGAAGCTTTCTTT
TRBJ1-2 | NA | NA | TRBV5-1 | CASSLGQANYGYTF | TGCGCCAGCAGCTTGGGGCAGGCTAACTATGGCTACACCTTC
TRBJ2-1 | NA | NA | TRBV12-3/TRBV12-4 | CASTWIEGGEQFF | TGTGCCAGCACCTGGATAGAAGGCGGGGAGCAGTTCTTC
TRBJ2-1 | NA | NA | TRBV11-3 | CASSSSGVNEQFF | TGTGCCAGCAGTAGTAGTGGTGTGAATGAGCAGTTCTTC
TRBJ1-5 | NA | NA | TRBV24-1 | CATSDSGFQPQHF | TGTGCCACCAGTGATTCAGGGTTCCAGCCCCAGCATTTT
TRBJ1-4 | NA | few | TRBV25-1 | CASRTHLGKLFF | TGTGCCAGCAGGACTCACCTCGGGAAACTGTTTTTT
TRBJ1-5 | NA | NA | TRBV6-5 | CASSSQPTGSNQPQHF | TGTGCCAGCAGTTCTCAACCCACAGGGAGCAATCAGCCCCAGCATTTT
TRBJ2-3 | TRBD2 | NA | TRBV19 | CASSILAGGGRDTQYF | TGTGCCAGTAGTATTTTAGCGGGAGGCGGGCGAGATACGCAGTATTTT